Listed below are T cell receptor beta chains from one sample, sequenced in a study of early T cells in non-severe SARS-CoV-2 infection. TCRdb re-called the 5' RACE reads with MiXCR, one entry per CDR3 protein. Altogether approximately 42,000 distinct CDR3 sequences are present, around 6.8% being singletons, with the ten largest covering around 4.5%. The sequenced material came from whole blood. The source is an adult who was a healthcare worker with PCR-confirmed SARS-CoV-2 infection or an uninfected control (not recorded which). CDR3s include the opening cysteine and the closing phenylalanine or tryptophan. A D gene is named only where the DNA matches it firmly. Clone size is shown for a subset of rows, as once, few, many or a class of expanded clone.

abundance: NA; j_gene: TRBJ2-3; d_gene: NA; v_gene: TRBV27; CDR3nt: TGTGCCAGCAGTCCCGCCGGAGGGGGGTATGCCGATACGCAGTATTTT; CDR3aa: CASSPAGGGYADTQYF
abundance: few; j_gene: TRBJ1-6; d_gene: NA; v_gene: TRBV7-3; CDR3nt: TGTGCCAGCAGCTTAGGTGGGGGTAATTCACCCCTCCACTTT; CDR3aa: CASSLGGGNSPLHF
abundance: NA; j_gene: TRBJ2-6; d_gene: NA; v_gene: TRBV5-1; CDR3nt: TGCGCCAGCAGCTACAGCTCTGGGGCCAACGTCCTGACTTTC; CDR3aa: CASSYSSGANVLTF
abundance: few; j_gene: TRBJ2-1; d_gene: TRBD2; v_gene: TRBV5-1; CDR3nt: TGCGCCAGCAGCTTGGGGACTAGCGGGGCGTCGAGCTCCTACAATGAGCAGTTCTTC; CDR3aa: CASSLGTSGASSSYNEQFF
abundance: many; j_gene: TRBJ2-7; d_gene: TRBD2; v_gene: TRBV27; CDR3nt: TGTGCCAGCAGTCTTCTAGCGGGGGTTATCTACGAGCAGTACTTC; CDR3aa: CASSLLAGVIYEQYF
abundance: many; j_gene: TRBJ1-2; d_gene: TRBD1; v_gene: TRBV7-9; CDR3nt: TGTGCCAGCAGGGGACAGGCGATCAACTATGGCTACACCTTC; CDR3aa: CASRGQAINYGYTF
abundance: many; j_gene: TRBJ2-2; d_gene: TRBD2; v_gene: TRBV2; CDR3nt: TGTGCCAGCAGTGCAGCGGGGTCGGGCACCGGGGAGCTGTTTTTT; CDR3aa: CASSAAGSGTGELFF
abundance: NA; j_gene: TRBJ2-5; d_gene: TRBD1; v_gene: TRBV4-1; CDR3nt: TGCGCCAGCAGCCCGACGGACAGGGGGCGAGAGACCCAGTACTTC; CDR3aa: CASSPTDRGRETQYF
abundance: many; j_gene: TRBJ2-3; d_gene: NA; v_gene: TRBV2; CDR3nt: TGTGCCAGCAGTGCTCGGACCGTTATTATCACAGATACGCAGTATTTT; CDR3aa: CASSARTVIITDTQYF
abundance: many; j_gene: TRBJ1-2; d_gene: TRBD1; v_gene: TRBV7-2; CDR3nt: TGTGCCAGCAGCCCAGGGGGATACCTCTATGGCTACACCTTC; CDR3aa: CASSPGGYLYGYTF
abundance: NA; j_gene: TRBJ1-3; d_gene: TRBD1; v_gene: TRBV5-1; CDR3nt: TGCGCCAGCAGCTTGGGGACAGGGCGAAACACCATATATTTT; CDR3aa: CASSLGTGRNTIYF
abundance: few; j_gene: TRBJ1-4; d_gene: NA; v_gene: TRBV12-3/TRBV12-4; CDR3nt: TGTGCCAGCCAACCCGCAACCGGGACTGGCAATGAAAAACTGTTTTTT; CDR3aa: CASQPATGTGNEKLFF
abundance: many; j_gene: TRBJ2-7; d_gene: TRBD2; v_gene: TRBV3-1; CDR3nt: TGTGCCAGCAGCGCACCCCAAGCGGGGGAGGCCTACGAGCAGTACTTC; CDR3aa: CASSAPQAGEAYEQYF
abundance: few; j_gene: TRBJ2-1; d_gene: NA; v_gene: TRBV3-1; CDR3nt: TGTGCCAGCAGCCAAGTGGGGGGGGCGTCCAATGAGCAGTTCTTC; CDR3aa: CASSQVGGASNEQFF
abundance: few; j_gene: TRBJ2-1; d_gene: TRBD2; v_gene: TRBV7-3; CDR3nt: TGTGCCAGCGGACTAGGAGATGAGCAGTTCTTC; CDR3aa: CASGLGDEQFF
abundance: NA; j_gene: TRBJ1-6; d_gene: NA; v_gene: TRBV7-6; CDR3nt: TGTGCCAGCAGCTTAGCGGGGGTTACAGGGTCCCAGGATTCACCCCTCCACTTT; CDR3aa: CASSLAGVTGSQDSPLHF
abundance: few; j_gene: TRBJ1-6; d_gene: NA; v_gene: TRBV20-1; CDR3nt: TGCAGTGCCCAAACTGCGGTACGAGGCTATAATTCACCCCTCCACTTT; CDR3aa: CSAQTAVRGYNSPLHF
abundance: few; j_gene: TRBJ1-1; d_gene: NA; v_gene: TRBV20-1; CDR3nt: TGCAGTGCTCCTCGTCCGGCGCCGATGATCACTGAAGCTTTCTTT; CDR3aa: CSAPRPAPMITEAFF